This TCR beta chain emerged from a study of blood T cell repertoires in COVID-19. Study-wide background: In each case, the material was cDNA or gDNA derived from T cells, B-cell-depleted T cells, or PBMCs.

This clone has only a few counts. As handled by the study authors: Reference gene primers were amplified, and this amplification served to estimate nucleated cell counts. TCRdb's copy holds only in-frame clones and misses some; the assay was immunoSEQ multiplex PCR. That table gives V, J and clone size, and the DNA gave D and trimming. The sample has 110,000 to 150,000 clones; approximately 86% are singletons. Germline lookup yields CDR1 SGHRS and CDR2 YFSETQ. Trimming removed 1 base from V and 1 base from J; junction bases left unmatched: 5. This CDR3 has 16 residues. The sequencing sample was made of peripheral blood. The V and J genes are TRBV5-1 and TRBJ2-1, with 7 nucleotides matching TRBD1. This TCR was sampled from a woman in her sixties or seventies with acute or convalescent COVID-19. Written as DNA, the CDR3 is TGCGCCAGCAGCTTGAACGAGGGGGCGTCCTACAATGAGCAGTTCTTC. Amino acids: CASSLNEGASYNEQFF.